This record looks at one T cell receptor beta chain sequence and its context. Antigen unknown. This record belongs to a study of cytomegalovirus exposure and HLA in healthy donors. General study points: The study designated about 160 TCR beta chains cytomegalovirus-associated. Earlier analysis looked at TCR beta V segments, and most were productive about 90% or about 30% of the time. Researchers reported in a later analysis that a missense DCLRE1C variant was tied to TCR beta V- and J-gene trimming.

Primers: 60 Vbeta forward and 13 Jbeta reverse. The assay was immunoSEQ multiplex PCR, and TCRdb's table has in-frame clones only and misses some. The sample lists approximately 150,000 clones; approximately 80% were seen once. Healthy bone marrow donors made up the donors. Germline CDR1 MNHEY, CDR2 SVGAGI. CDR3 length: 15 amino acids. V shed 5 bases and J 5 bases; nucleotides not matched to a gene: 5. The chain combines TRBV6-5 with TRBJ1-4; 10 bases match TRBD1. The clonotype comes from a man aged 25 to 40 in good health and CMV-seropositive. The sample consisted of PBMCs. CDR3 sequence reads: CASSPDRGRNEKLFF. CDR3 in DNA: TGTGCCAGCAGTCCCGACAGGGGGCGAAATGAAAAACTGTTTTTT.